These 24 T cell receptor beta chains were all obtained from the same sample, sequenced in a study of PD-1 blockade in mismatch repair-deficient tumors (dated by TCRdb to about 2017). Library method: the immunoSEQ multiplex PCR assay. TCRdb holds this immuneACCESS table with in-frame rearrangements only. Some clones are missing; in checked studies, unresolved V genes explain under half, and the rest has no known cause. Within this sample are 80,000 to 100,000 clones, with about 84% of them counted one time only. The ten most abundant clones make up more than 2.5% of the sample. The sample's time point label is to be understood as: peripheral blood 12 weeks after first pembrolizumab dose. This specimen was peripheral blood, taken 12 weeks after starting pembrolizumab. These TCRs come from an adult with mismatch repair-deficient cancer.

The chain links TRBV7-9 to TRBJ2-1; TRBD2 aligns across 9 bases. V shed 5 bases and J 10 bases; nucleotides not matched to a gene: 12. The CDR3 length is 15 residues. CDR1 and CDR2 from the germline V gene are SEHNR and FQNEAQ (reference sequence). The CDR3 sequence is CASSPPGLASREQFF. The CDR3 DNA is TGTGCCAGCAGCCCACCGGGACTAGCCTCCAGGGAGCAGTTCTTC. Together with reference TRBV7-9 and TRBJ2-1, the CDR3 gives the full variable domain: DTGVSQNPRHKITKRGQNVTFRCDPISEHNRLYWYRQTLGQGPEFLTYFQNEAQLEKSRLLSDRFSAERPKGSFSTLEIQRTEQGDSAMYLCASSPPGLASREQFFGPGTRLTVL.

This chain connects TRBV6-5 to TRBJ2-7; no definite D call. V lost 4 bases to trimming and J lost 3 bases, with 7 bases between them. The CDR3 covers 12 residues. Germline V gene sequence: CDR1 MNHEY, CDR2 SVGAGI. In nucleotides, the CDR3 is TGTGCCAGCAGTTCGCCCCTCTACGAGCAGTACTTC. This translates into CASSSPLYEQYF.

For the CDR3, the DNA is TGTGCCAGCAGCCTCGCAGCGGGAGGACCACCCCTGGAGCAGTACTTC. Its protein product is CASSLAAGGPPLEQYF. V gene TRBV4-2 combines with J gene TRBJ2-7, with TRBD2 matching over 9 bases. The germline gives CDR1 LGHNA, CDR2 YNFKEQ. Unmatched junction bases numbered 14, after V lost 4 bases and J lost 7 bases. The CDR3 runs 16 residues.

The CDR3 reads CASRGTANNQPQHF. The CDR3 nucleotides are TGTGCCAGCAGGGGGACAGCAAACAATCAGCCCCAGCATTTT. This rearrangement joins TRBV2 to TRBJ1-5; 7 bases align to TRBD1. Trimming at V came to 6 bases and at J to 3 bases, leaving 5 bases not matched to a gene. The CDR3 runs to 14 residues. The V gene's germline CDR1 is SNHLY and CDR2 FYNNEI.

This sequence joins TRBV5-6 and TRBJ1-4, with D possibly being TRBD1 (6 bases). The CDR3 is 15 amino acids. V lost 4 bases and J 7 bases, leaving 17 bases between the germline ends. Germline CDR1 is SGHDT and CDR2 is YYEEEE. The CDR3 reads CASSVQGKGGEKLFF. DNA for the CDR3: TGTGCCAGCAGCGTACAGGGAAAAGGAGGTGAAAAACTGTTTTTT.

This clone showed up just a few times. The chain has TRBV27 and TRBJ2-7; a weak D match, TRBD2 (5 bases). V was pared by 6 bases and J by 3 bases, with 15 bases between. The CDR3 runs 14 residues. Per the germline V gene, CDR1 is MNHEY and CDR2 is SMNVEV (reference sequence). CDR3: CASSPGAGLYEQYF. CDR3 coding DNA: TGTGCCAGCAGCCCTGGAGCCGGACTCTACGAGCAGTACTTC.

The V call is TRBV5-1, the J call TRBJ1-2; 7 positions agree with TRBD1. The germline V gene encodes CDR1 SGHRS and CDR2 YFSETQ. The CDR3 contains 17 residues. V gave up 4 bases and J gave up 4 bases; unmatched junction bases: 16. The DNA for the CDR3 is TGCGCCAGCAGCCCTATGACAGGGCTCGGTAGGAGCTATGGCTACACCTTC. Its translation is CASSPMTGLGRSYGYTF.

The CDR3 protein is CASSASSRWGDEQYF. The CDR3 DNA follows: TGTGCCAGCAGCGCGAGTAGCAGGTGGGGGGACGAGCAGTACTTC. The chain recombines TRBV7-6 with TRBJ2-7; weak D call: TRBD2 (6 bases). Looked up from germline, CDR1 is SGHVS and CDR2 is FNYEAQ. V lost 5 bases and J lost 5, with 19 bases in between. The CDR3 contains 15 residues.

The chain couples TRBV7-2 to TRBJ1-4, with 8 bases lining up with TRBD1. V lost 5 bases and J lost 2; bases outside the gene matches: 4. The CDR3 sequence is 15 residues long. CDR1 and CDR2 from the germline V gene are SGHTA and FQGNSA. CDR3 bases: TGTGCCAGCAGCCAAAGGACAGGGACTAATGAAAAACTGTTTTTT. Translating it yields CASSQRTGTNEKLFF.

This chain connects TRBV4-3 to TRBJ1-5; D call uncertain. Deletions cut 0 bases from V and 11 bases from J, with 14 bases between. This CDR3 has 14 residues. Germline CDR1 reads LGHNA; CDR2 reads YSLEER. CDR3 nucleotide sequence: TGCGCCAGCAGCCAAGAGGTTCAGGCCGGGGCCCAGCATTTT. Encoded protein: CASSQEVQAGAQHF.

The chain couples TRBV9 to TRBJ2-3, with no clear D. The CDR3 sequence is 14 residues long. Trimming stripped 6 bases from V and 0 bases from J, with 11 bases between. Germline lookup yields CDR1 SGDLS and CDR2 YYNGEE. The CDR3 here is CASKRSSSTDTQYF. CDR3 coding DNA: TGTGCCAGCAAAAGGTCCTCTAGCACAGATACGCAGTATTTT.

This chain joins TRBV7-9 and TRBJ2-7; TRBD1 aligns across 11 bases. Germline values: CDR1 SEHNR, CDR2 FQNEAQ (reference sequence). There are 17 residues in the CDR3. The junction had 11 bases not matched to a gene; V was cut back by 5 bases and J by 2 bases. The CDR3: CASSPGVGTGGTYEQYF. CDR3 nucleotide sequence: TGTGCCAGCAGCCCGGGGGTCGGGACAGGGGGAACCTACGAGCAGTACTTC.

This clone was seen a few times. The gene calls are TRBV28 and TRBJ2-7, with 7 bases aligning to TRBD1. V lost 8 bases and J lost 2; bases outside the gene matches: 6. The CDR3 covers 13 residues. Germline CDR1 MDHEN, CDR2 SYDVKM. The CDR3 here is CASAVGTAYEQYF. As DNA, the CDR3 is TGTGCCAGCGCTGTCGGGACAGCCTACGAGCAGTACTTC.

In the case of this clone: An end of the junction does not agree with germline; a read error may underlie this. CDR3 DNA: TGTGCTAGCAGCACGGGACAGGGGCACACCGGGGAGCTGTTTTTT. Its protein product is CASSTGQGHTGELFF. The genes are TRBV7-7 and TRBJ2-2; 10 positions agree with TRBD1. From germline, CDR1 is SSHAT and CDR2 FNYEAQ (reference sequence). CDR3 length equals 15 residues.

The chain joins TRBV7-9 to TRBJ2-1, with 9 positions matching TRBD1. The CDR3 loop spans 15 amino acids. V lost 4 bases, J lost 3 bases, and 4 bases stayed unmatched. Germline V lookup: CDR1 SEHNR, CDR2 FQNEAQ (reference sequence). The CDR3 is CASSWDRAYYNEQFF. CDR3 nucleotides: TGTGCCAGCAGCTGGGACAGGGCCTACTACAATGAGCAGTTCTTC. The variable domain in full, with the rest retrieved from reference TRBV7-9 and TRBJ2-1, is DTGVSQNPRHKITKRGQNVTFRCDPISEHNRLYWYRQTLGQGPEFLTYFQNEAQLEKSRLLSDRFSAERPKGSFSTLEIQRTEQGDSAMYLCASSWDRAYYNEQFFGPGTRLTVL.

The chain joins TRBV6-5 to TRBJ2-3; D unclear. The CDR3 runs to 11 residues. Trimming took 5 bases from V and 5 from J, leaving 5 bases between them. Looked up from germline, CDR1 is MNHEY and CDR2 is SVGAGI. CDR3 sequence: CASSDVDTQYF. The CDR3 DNA sequence: TGTGCCAGCAGTGATGTAGATACGCAGTATTTT.

The genes are TRBV9 and TRBJ1-5; 7 bases match TRBD1. CDR3 length equals 14 residues. Germline CDR1 and CDR2: SGDLS and YYNGEE. Trimming cost V 3 bases and J 5 bases; bases outside gene matches: 5. The CDR3: CASSDRGTDQPQHF. DNA for the CDR3: TGTGCCAGCAGCGATAGGGGGACAGATCAGCCCCAGCATTTT.

The genes are TRBV11-2 and TRBJ1-2; tentative D call: TRBD1 (5 bases). This CDR3 comprises 14 residues. Germline V gene lookup returns CDR1 SGHAT and CDR2 FQNNGV. Trimming stripped 1 base from V and 2 bases from J, with 8 bases between. The CDR3 here is CASSLAGGNYGYTF. The CDR3 DNA sequence: TGTGCCAGCAGCTTAGCGGGGGGAAACTATGGCTACACCTTC.

The rearrangement links TRBV18 to TRBJ1-1, with TRBD1 matching over 7 bases. Germline V gene lookup returns CDR1 KGHSH and CDR2 LQKENI. This CDR3 has 14 amino acids. V dropped 6 bases and J dropped 1; count of bases not matched to a gene: 5. The CDR3 is CASSLQGENTEAFF. In nucleotides, the CDR3 is TGTGCCAGCTCTTTGCAGGGGGAGAACACTGAAGCTTTCTTT.

The chain has TRBV27 and TRBJ2-2, with unresolved D. CDR3 length equals 12 residues. Germline V gene data show CDR1 as MNHEY and CDR2 as SMNVEV (reference sequence). With 5 bases removed from V and 6 bases from J, the gap between germline ends came to 7 bases. CDR3 coding DNA: TGTGCCAGCAGTCCCTATTCCGGGGAGCTGTTTTTT. Protein product: CASSPYSGELFF.

The rearrangement joins TRBV2 to TRBJ1-2; TRBD1 matches at 7 bases. Germline CDR1 is SNHLY and CDR2 is FYNNEI. With V trimmed by 5 bases and J by 2 bases, 2 bases remained unmatched. The CDR3 contains 13 residues. The CDR3: CASSSDRNYGYTF. CDR3 sequence (DNA): TGTGCCAGCAGTTCGGACAGGAACTATGGCTACACCTTC.

The chain uses TRBV29-1 and TRBJ2-7; possible D gene TRBD1, 6 bases. Germline CDR1 SQVTM, CDR2 ANQGSEA. This CDR3 comprises 12 residues. V gave up 7 bases and J gave up 0 bases, with 10 bases separating them. The CDR3 DNA reads TGCAGCGGCACAGGGAACTCCTACGAGCAGTACTTC. Its translation is CSGTGNSYEQYF.

This clone was seen only a few times. The V gene is TRBV7-9, the J gene TRBJ2-1; 8 positions agree with TRBD2. J gave up 4 bases and V 5 bases, and 13 bases lay outside the gene matches. This CDR3 contains 17 residues. Germline V gene lookup returns CDR1 SEHNR and CDR2 FQNEAQ (reference sequence). Here the CDR3 reads CASSARAGEALYNEQFF. The CDR3 bases are TGTGCCAGCAGCGCGCGAGCGGGAGAGGCCCTATACAATGAGCAGTTCTTC.

V gene TRBV7-9 combines with J gene TRBJ1-2, with D possibly TRBD1 on 5 matching bases. Germline V gene data show CDR1 as SEHNR and CDR2 as FQNEAQ (reference sequence). CDR3 size: 12 residues. Between the trimmed V and J ends, which lost 6 bases and 2 bases, there was a span of 7 bases. CDR3 nucleotides: TGTGCCAGCAGTGGGGGGAACTATGGCTACACCTTC. Its translation: CASSGGNYGYTF.